This T cell receptor beta chain was found in a study of T cells in Graves' hyperthyroidism and ophthalmopathy. Study-wide points: Within blood appeared most thyroid clonotypes that had expanded above 0.001.

J gave up 5 bases and V 5 bases, and 3 bases lay outside the gene matches. CDR3 length: 12 residues. Germline CDR1 is DFQATT and CDR2 is SNEGSKA (reference sequence). Exclusion criteria comprised uncontrolled infection, other autoimmune disease, pregnancy or lactation. The diagnostic basis comprised clinical symptoms, serum thyroxine and TRAb, thyroid ultrasound and orbital computed tomography. This clonotype was counted ten times or more. Its antigen is undetermined. Amplified TCR beta CDR3 regions came from RNA transcripts. The TCR CDR3 was amplified in a first-round RT-PCR using the HTBI primer set. TCRdb called the multiplex PCR reads again in MiXCR, with one record for every CDR3 protein. The sample comprises fewer than 800,000 distinct CDR3 sequences, over 15% of which are singletons, and around 8.1% rests with the top ten.

This rearrangement joins TRBV20-1 to TRBJ2-3, with TRBD2 identical over 8 bases. What was sequenced was blood. The origin of this receptor is a man aged 18 to 29 with Graves' hyperthyroidism. CDR3 residues: CSAPAGGDTQYF. The CDR3 DNA reads as TGCAGTGCTCCGGCGGGAGGAGATACGCAGTATTTT.